The subject of this entry is one TCR beta chain. The antigen is unknown. This sample was taken from a study of CD8+ T cells in alopecia areata. The study, taken as a whole, reports: In scalp samples, resident alphabeta T cells of normal skin are also sequenced. Clonality in lesional scalp, especially alopecia totalis/universalis, exceeded that of normal scalp.

Germline lookup yields CDR1 SQVTM and CDR2 ANQGSEA. This CDR3 spans 11 amino acids. Isolated RNA was reverse transcribed into cDNA used as the sequencing template. Here immunoSEQ multiplex PCR was the method, and the copy in TCRdb shows in-frame clones only, minus some. The repertoire has roughly 200,000 clones, more than 50% of them found once; the top ten carry approximately 4.9%. This chain connects TRBV29-1 to TRBJ1-4; D might be TRBD1 (5 bases). This clonotype was obtained from a human donor in good health. The sequenced sample was CD8+ T cells sorted from blood. Here the CDR3 reads CRIVRAEKLFF. The CDR3 coding sequence is TGCAGAATCGTCAGGGCGGAAAAACTGTTTTTT. Variable domain in full (rest from reference TRBV29-1 and TRBJ1-4): SAVISQKPSRDICQRGTSLTIQCQVDSQVTMMFWYRQQPGQSLTLIATANQGSEATYESGFVIDKFPISRPNLTFSTLTVSNMSPEDSSIYLCRIVRAEKLFFGSGTQLSVL.